What follows describes a single TCR beta chain. Its antigen remains unknown. The sample comes from a study of CD8 T cells in Susac syndrome. Findings and caveats of the study: As acknowledged by the study, its TCR sequencing and HLA analysis included a relatively small number of individuals.

An input of about 0.45 to 1 ug of RNA was subjected to reverse transcription using random hexamers. The authors amplified TCR beta CDR3 across 54 Vbeta and 13 Jbeta using immunoSEQ multiplex PCR. One entry per CDR3 protein results from TCRdb running MiXCR on the immunoSEQ multiplex PCR reads. The repertoire consists of 78,000 or so distinct CDR3 sequences, with approximately 94% occurring once and the leading ten covering approximately 0.38%. From germline, CDR1 is MNHEY and CDR2 SVGAGI. CDR3 length: 15 residues. Losses at the gene ends were 3 bases for V and 5 bases for J; bases not matched to a gene: 5. From blood CD8+ and CD4+ T cells, the TCR beta chain was sequenced. The multiple sclerosis controls were treatment-naive patients, and their relapsing-remitting disease was stable or active.

The receptor was isolated from a human donor with multiple sclerosis. The chain couples TRBV6-5 to TRBJ2-7; 12 bases are a match to TRBD1. The specimen was CD8+ T cells from PBMCs. CDR3 DNA: TGTGCCAGCAGTTATGGGACAGGGGGCAAGAACGAGCAGTACTTC. Translated, it gives CASSYGTGGKNEQYF.